This TCR beta chain was recorded in a study of blood T cell repertoires in COVID-19. In the study overall: Acute-phase and convalescent COVID-19 samples originated in the United States, Italy and Spain.

TCRdb keeps only in-frame clones here, not all; method: immunoSEQ multiplex PCR. The table records about 130,000 clones, approximately 82% of them present only once. Only a few counts were recorded for this clone. Germline CDR1 is SGHDT and CDR2 is YYEEEE. The CDR3 totals 12 residues. Trimming cost V 4 bases and J 8 bases, with 12 bases left between them. Input material: peripheral blood. The J gene is TRBJ1-2, the V gene TRBV5-6; maybe TRBD1 (6 bases). The source is a man aged 35 to 55 with active or convalescent COVID-19. CDR3 nucleotide sequence: TGTGCCAGCAGCGCAGACAGGTTCGGCTACACCTTC. Its protein is CASSADRFGYTF.